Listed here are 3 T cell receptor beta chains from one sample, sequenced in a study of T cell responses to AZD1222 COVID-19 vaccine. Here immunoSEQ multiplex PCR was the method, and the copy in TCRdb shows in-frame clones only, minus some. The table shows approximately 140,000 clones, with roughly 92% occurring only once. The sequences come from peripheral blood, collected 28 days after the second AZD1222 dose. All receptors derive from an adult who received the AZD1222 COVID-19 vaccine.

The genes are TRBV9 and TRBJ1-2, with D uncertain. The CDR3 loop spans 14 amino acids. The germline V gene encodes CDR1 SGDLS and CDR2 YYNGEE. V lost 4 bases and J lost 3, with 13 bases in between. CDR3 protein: CASSLGGRDYGYTF. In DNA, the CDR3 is TGTGCCAGCAGCTTAGGAGGTAGGGACTATGGCTACACCTTC.

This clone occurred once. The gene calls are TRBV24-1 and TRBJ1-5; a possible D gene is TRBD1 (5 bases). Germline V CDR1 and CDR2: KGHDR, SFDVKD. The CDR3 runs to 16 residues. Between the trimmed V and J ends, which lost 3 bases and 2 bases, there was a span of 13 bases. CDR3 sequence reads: CATSDRRREGNQPQHF. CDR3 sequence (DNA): TGTGCCACCAGTGATCGCCGCAGGGAGGGCAATCAGCCCCAGCATTTT.

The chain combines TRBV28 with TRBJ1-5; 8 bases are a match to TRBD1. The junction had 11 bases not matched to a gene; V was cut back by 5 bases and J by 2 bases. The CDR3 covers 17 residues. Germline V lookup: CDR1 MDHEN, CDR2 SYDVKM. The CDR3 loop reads CASSTGGGDPRNQPQHF. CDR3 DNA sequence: TGTGCCAGCAGTACAGGGGGAGGGGACCCCCGCAATCAGCCCCAGCATTTT.